This passage covers 14 T cell receptor beta chains from one sample sequenced in a study of control samples from healthy donors and cancer patients. Sequencing was performed with immunoSEQ multiplex PCR; in TCRdb, only in-frame clones are kept and a portion is missing. Of 190,000 or so clones in the sample, 85% to 95% are singletons; the top ten hold roughly 1.5%. The sequenced material came from blood. These receptors were obtained from a man between 18 and 29 years old in good health.

This clone was detected only once. The chain links TRBV7-9 to TRBJ1-2, with 9 bases fitting TRBD1. CDR3 length: 15 residues. V was pared by 5 bases and J by 1 base, with 5 bases of the junction left unmatched. CDR1 and CDR2 from the germline V gene are SEHNR and FQNEAQ (reference sequence). CDR3 residues: CASSVQGANNYGYTF. The CDR3 DNA reads as TGTGCCAGCAGCGTACAGGGGGCGAATAACTATGGCTACACCTTC. The complete variable domain, with remaining parts taken from reference TRBV7-9 and TRBJ1-2, reads DTGVSQNPRHKITKRGQNVTFRCDPISEHNRLYWYRQTLGQGPEFLTYFQNEAQLEKSRLLSDRFSAERPKGSFSTLEIQRTEQGDSAMYLCASSVQGANNYGYTFGSGTRLTVV.

The chain uses TRBV10-3 and TRBJ1-1; no clear D gene. The V end was cut by 10 bases, the J end by 1 base, with 13 bases between. CDR3 length equals 13 residues. Germline V CDR1 and CDR2: ENHRY, SYGVKD. The CDR3 DNA reads as TGTGCCACCCTCCGTGTAGAGAACACTGAAGCTTTCTTT. It codes for CATLRVENTEAFF.

The V and J genes are TRBV5-4 and TRBJ2-1; tentatively, D is TRBD1 or TRBD2 (6 bases each). Germline-derived CDR1 and CDR2 are SGHNT and YYREEE (reference sequence). This CDR3 comprises 13 residues. The ends were cut back, 1 base at V and 8 bases at J, with 10 bases in the middle. The CDR3 nucleotides are TGTGCCAGCAGCTTGCCGGGGGCCCATGAGCAGTTCTTC. Amino acid sequence: CASSLPGAHEQFF.

J is TRBJ2-7 and V is TRBV5-4, with TRBD2 identical over 7 bases. Per germline, CDR1 SGHNT and CDR2 YYREEE (reference sequence). The CDR3 spans 15 residues. V lost 4 bases to trimming and J lost 0 bases; unmatched junction nucleotides: 7. The CDR3 protein is CASSRGGSSSYEQYF. The CDR3 bases are TGTGCCAGCAGCAGGGGAGGGTCAAGCTCCTACGAGCAGTACTTC.

This chain connects TRBV24-1 to TRBJ2-2, with 9 bases that match TRBD1. The CDR3 contains 16 residues. CDR1 KGHDR and CDR2 SFDVKD come from the germline V gene. The V and J ends lost 3 bases and 3 bases, in that order; junction bases with no gene match: 4. The CDR3 nucleotides read TGTGCCACCAGTGATACAGGGGGCTATTACACCGGGGAGCTGTTTTTT. Translated, it gives CATSDTGGYYTGELFF.

V usage is TRBV11-2 and J usage is TRBJ2-7; 16 nucleotides line up with TRBD2. The CDR3 extends over 17 amino acids. V lost 4 bases to trimming and J lost 5 bases; unmatched junction nucleotides: 8. Germline CDR1 SGHAT, CDR2 FQNNGV. CDR3 protein: CASSSGLAGGRLHEQYF. In DNA form, the CDR3 reads TGTGCCAGCAGCTCGGGACTAGCGGGGGGGCGGCTCCACGAGCAGTACTTC.

This rearrangement joins TRBV6-5 to TRBJ1-2, with TRBD1 matching 7 bases. V shed 6 bases and J 8 bases; nucleotides not matched to a gene: 12. Germline CDR1 and CDR2: MNHEY and SVGAGI. The CDR3 contains 14 residues. The DNA of the CDR3 is TGTGCCAGCAGGGCCGGACAGGTCCCCGTGGGCTACACCTTC. This sequence encodes CASRAGQVPVGYTF.

CDR3 nucleotide sequence: TGCGCCAGCAGCCAGAACCGCGGACAGGAGAACGGGGAGCTGTTTTTT. Translating it yields CASSQNRGQENGELFF. This rearrangement joins TRBV4-1 to TRBJ2-2, with 7 positions matching TRBD1. The CDR3 extends over 16 amino acids. J gave up 7 bases and V 3 bases, and 11 bases lay outside the gene matches. Looked up from germline, CDR1 is MGHRA and CDR2 is YSYEKL.

V is TRBV5-1 and J is TRBJ2-3; D is possibly TRBD2 (5 bases). Germline CDR1 reads SGHRS; CDR2 reads YFSETQ. The V end lost 0 bases, the J end lost 5 bases, and 10 bases lay between the germline ends. This CDR3 spans 14 amino acids. CDR3 sequence reads: CASSLGTFGDTQYF. The CDR3 DNA follows: TGCGCCAGCAGCTTGGGGACTTTCGGAGATACGCAGTATTTT.

As regards this clone: The sample contains more than one DNA sequence encoding this CDR3. The chain links TRBV5-1 to TRBJ2-1, with D unclear. The CDR3 length is 12 residues. Germline CDR1 reads SGHRS; CDR2 reads YFSETQ. Trimming shortened V by 0 bases and J by 9 bases, and 7 bases separated the two germline ends. The CDR3 spells CASSLVGGEQFF. In DNA form, the CDR3 reads TGCGCCAGCAGCTTGGTTGGCGGTGAGCAGTTCTTC.

V usage is TRBV7-3 and J usage is TRBJ1-2, with D possibly TRBD1 on 5 matching bases. The CDR3 runs to 15 residues. Between the trimmed V and J ends, which lost 2 bases and 2 bases, there was a span of 12 bases. Germline assignment: CDR1 SGHTA and CDR2 FQGTGA. The CDR3 bases are TGTGCCAGCAGCTTAGGCAAAAAGGGGAACTATGGCTACACCTTC. This translates into CASSLGKKGNYGYTF.

The rearrangement uses TRBV15 and TRBJ1-2; no clear D. CDR3 size: 13 residues. V lost 4 bases to trimming and J lost 3 bases, with 9 bases between them. Germline V gene data show CDR1 as LNHNV and CDR2 as YYDKDF (reference sequence). The DNA of the CDR3 is TGTGCCACCAGCAAGGGCGCAGACTATGGCTACACCTTC. It encodes CATSKGADYGYTF.

This chain connects TRBV18 to TRBJ1-2, with a possible D match to TRBD1 (5 bases). The CDR3 spans 17 residues. Germline V gives CDR1 KGHSH, CDR2 LQKENI. V was cut by 3 bases and J by 4 bases, with 21 bases left in between. This CDR3 reads CASSPARGRTLTYGYTF. CDR3 coding DNA: TGTGCCAGCTCACCTGCCCGGGGGAGGACCCTTACCTATGGCTACACCTTC. Full variable domain (rest looked up from reference TRBV18 and TRBJ1-2): NAGVMQNPRHLVRRRGQEARLRCSPMKGHSHVYWYRQLPEEGLKFMVYLQKENIIDESGMPKERFSAEFPKEGPSILRIQQVVRGDSAAYFCASSPARGRTLTYGYTFGSGTRLTVV.

The rearrangement uses TRBV5-1 and TRBJ2-2; either TRBD1 or TRBD2 may supply D (6 bases each). The CDR3 runs 17 residues. The germline V gene encodes CDR1 SGHRS and CDR2 YFSETQ. Trimming cost V 3 bases and J 0 bases, with 15 bases left between them. CDR3 amino acids: CASSSGGLDANTGELFF. CDR3 in DNA: TGCGCCAGCAGCTCCGGGGGCCTTGACGCGAACACCGGGGAGCTGTTTTTT.